This T cell receptor beta chain was observed in a study of blood T cells in healthy people across ages (dated by TCRdb to about 2015). The study in broad terms: In model experiments, roughly one uniquely barcoded TCR beta cDNA molecule per two T cells was captured by template switching. The study measured age-related changes in TCR beta repertoire diversity using deep sequencing normalized with unique cDNA molecular identifiers. The donors were split into four age groups: young (average 16 years), middle-aged (about 40), aged (over 55) and long-lived (about 82). Donors of different ages were randomly distributed across sequencing lanes to avoid experimental bias. Using the same blood draw, the study looked at two additional independent replicas of 1 million unique cDNA reads for two donors, one aged 18 to 30 and the other aged 80 or older. The full study reports these points: Estimates of total diversity based on one million sequenced T cells were considered lower bounds and underestimates. Donor CMV infection status was unknown, potentially confounding age-related changes in expanded clonotypes. A strong correlation was found between observed TCR beta diversity and the percentage of naive T cells measured by flow cytometry. Since profiling was done on bulk unsorted PBMCs, naive and antigen-experienced compartments could not be conclusively compared. Observed TCR beta diversity per million T cells fell roughly linearly with age, and a significant reduction was already apparent by age about 43. The long-lived group showed more naive CD4+ T cells, fewer expanded clones and increased TCR diversity than the aged group, suggesting age selection.

Donors were roughly 40 systemically healthy Caucasian individuals from Russia aged roughly 6 to 90 years. Ten milliliters of peripheral blood were drawn from each donor into EDTA-treated Vacutainer tubes. PBMCs were isolated by Ficoll-Paque density-gradient centrifugation, with at least 6 million obtained per sample. Trizol reagent was used to extract total RNA from the PBMCs, yielding at least 5 micrograms per sample. For every donor, an aliquot of PBMCs went through flow cytometry to measure the percentages of naive CD45RAhigh/CD27high T cells. Receptors were amplified or captured by 5' RACE. The reads were generated on an Illumina HiSeq 2500. The second PCR ran for roughly 6 to 11 cycles and used a J-beta primer mix along with a sample-barcoded 5' primer. A unique molecular identifier was introduced onto each TCR beta cDNA molecule by a template-switch 5' adaptor carrying 12 random nucleotides. At least 2.5 million CDR3-containing paired-end reads were obtained from each sample. The Mint cDNA synthesis kit, primed by a TRBC-specific oligonucleotide, was used to synthesize first-strand cDNA from all RNA. Following uracil-DNA glycosylase treatment, all cDNA underwent a first 18-cycle PCR with the universal primers M1SS and BC2_uni_R. The paper's data handling went like this. Each sample was normalized by randomly selecting 1 million high-quality reads, each carrying a distinct molecular identifier. Instead of being binned into consensus sequences, reads with shared molecular identifiers were discarded. MiTCR, set to a Q25 quality threshold and the strictest error-elimination algorithm, was used for CDR3 identification, clonotype clustering and error correction. A nonparametric unseen species model using Euler transformation provided a lower-bound estimate of total TCR beta diversity. TCRdb itself trimmed the public reads at Q25 with fastp, ran MiXCR and retained productive beta chains. Rows with a matching CDR3 protein are joined into one entry that keeps the most common DNA and genes. In this record, the V and J calls reflect TCRdb's handling and not the investigators' own analysis. Here the sample has about 640,000 distinct CDR3 sequences; approximately 59% occur a single time. The ten largest make up around 37% of the sample.

Trimming leaves V shorter by 4 bases and J shorter by 4 bases, with the junction holding 10 bases beyond the gene matches. CDR1 and CDR2 are drawn from the germline V gene: MDHEN, SYDVKM. The cysteine opens and the phenylalanine closes a CDR3 of 16 amino acids. Only the CDR3 part of the read is kept: 48 bases, read in frame from the first base. A note on this clonotype: Its antigen is still unknown. The record has no base qualities; no much larger clone is one base away.

Sequencing was done on a sample of blood. Here the chain combines TRBV28 and TRBJ1-2; 9 nucleotides in the junction match TRBD1. This receptor was taken from a man aged 60-69 years in good health. The sequence in DNA is TGTGCCAGCAGTTCGCCGGGAGGACAGGGGCTCTATGGCTACACCTTC. It specifies CASSSPGGQGLYGYTF.